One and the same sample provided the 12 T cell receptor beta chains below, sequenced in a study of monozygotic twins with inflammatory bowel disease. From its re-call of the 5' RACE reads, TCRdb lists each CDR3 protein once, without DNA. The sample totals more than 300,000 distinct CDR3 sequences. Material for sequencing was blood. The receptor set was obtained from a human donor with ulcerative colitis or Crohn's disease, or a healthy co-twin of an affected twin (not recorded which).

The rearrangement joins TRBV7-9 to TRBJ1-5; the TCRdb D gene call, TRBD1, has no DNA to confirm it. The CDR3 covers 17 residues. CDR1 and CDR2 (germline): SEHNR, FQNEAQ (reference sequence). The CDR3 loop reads CASSSQAPGGGNQPQHF.

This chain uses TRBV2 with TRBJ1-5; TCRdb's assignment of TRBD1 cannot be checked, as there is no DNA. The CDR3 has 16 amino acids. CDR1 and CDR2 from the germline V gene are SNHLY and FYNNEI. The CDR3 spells CASSQAGGHVNQPQHF.

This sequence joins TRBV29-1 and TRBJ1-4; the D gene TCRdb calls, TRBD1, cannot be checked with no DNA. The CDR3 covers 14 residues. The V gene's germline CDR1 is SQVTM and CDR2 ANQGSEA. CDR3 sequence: CSVEGDRGSEKLFF. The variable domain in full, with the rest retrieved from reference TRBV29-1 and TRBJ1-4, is SAVISQKPSRDICQRGTSLTIQCQVDSQVTMMFWYRQQPGQSLTLIATANQGSEATYESGFVIDKFPISRPNLTFSTLTVSNMSPEDSSIYLCSVEGDRGSEKLFFGSGTQLSVL.

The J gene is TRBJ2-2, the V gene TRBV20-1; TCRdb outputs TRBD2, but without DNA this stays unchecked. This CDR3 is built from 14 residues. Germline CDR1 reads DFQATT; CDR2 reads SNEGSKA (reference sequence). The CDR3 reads CSARGGLTTGELFF.

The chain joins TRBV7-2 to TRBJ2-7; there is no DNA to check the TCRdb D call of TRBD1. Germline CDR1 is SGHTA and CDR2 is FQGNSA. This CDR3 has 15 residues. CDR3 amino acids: CASSLGAGSSYEQYF.

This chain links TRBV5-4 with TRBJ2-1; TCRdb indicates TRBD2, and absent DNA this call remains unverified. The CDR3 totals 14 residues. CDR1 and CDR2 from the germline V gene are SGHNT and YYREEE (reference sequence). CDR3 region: CASSTRSSYNEQFF.

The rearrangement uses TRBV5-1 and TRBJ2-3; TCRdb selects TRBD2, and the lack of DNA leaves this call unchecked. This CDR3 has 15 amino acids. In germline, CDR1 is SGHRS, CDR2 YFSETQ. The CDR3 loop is CASSLRSGGPDTQYF.

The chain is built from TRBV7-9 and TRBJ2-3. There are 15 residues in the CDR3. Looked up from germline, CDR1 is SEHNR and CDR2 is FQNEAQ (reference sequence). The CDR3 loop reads CASSPQQVSTDTQYF.

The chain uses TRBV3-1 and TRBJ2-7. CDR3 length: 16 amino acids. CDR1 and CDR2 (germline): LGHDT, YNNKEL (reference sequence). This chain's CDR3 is CASSQEFQQISYEQYF.

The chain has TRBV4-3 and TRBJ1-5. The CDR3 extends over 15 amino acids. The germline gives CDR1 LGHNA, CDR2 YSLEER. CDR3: CASSQVFSTNQPQHF.

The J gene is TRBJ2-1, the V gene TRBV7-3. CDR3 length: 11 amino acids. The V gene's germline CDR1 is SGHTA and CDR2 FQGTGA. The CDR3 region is CASSSDNEQFF. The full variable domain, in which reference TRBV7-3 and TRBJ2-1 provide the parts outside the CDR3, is GAGVSQTPSNKVTEKGKYVELRCDPISGHTALYWYRQSLGQGPEFLIYFQGTGAADDSGLPNDRFFAVRPEGSVSTLKIQRTERGDSAVYLCASSSDNEQFFGPGTRLTVL.

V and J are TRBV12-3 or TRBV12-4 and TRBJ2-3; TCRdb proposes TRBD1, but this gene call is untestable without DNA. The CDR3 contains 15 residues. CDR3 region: CASSSRGGATVTQYF.